In this sample, the clone carrying this T cell receptor beta chain turned up a few times. Its antigen remains unknown. The PCR used 60 Vbeta and 13 Jbeta primers. TCRdb's table, derived via immunoSEQ multiplex PCR, lists solely in-frame clones and lacks some. The profile shows roughly 130,000 clones, approximately 86% of them singletons. The data belong to a study of cytomegalovirus exposure and HLA in healthy donors. Across the whole study: Out of around 360 genotyped donors, less than 90% belonged to the Caucasian-associated ancestry cluster. Study-wide results and caveats: Several V segments, TRBV6-2 and TRBV6-3 among them, could not be told apart and were dropped. When analyzed later, the rates of TCR association showed variation by HLA locus, with DRB1 the most and HLA-C the fewest.

Unmatched junction bases numbered 8, after V lost 3 bases and J lost 2 bases. The CDR3 has 16 amino acids. CDR1 is MNHNY, CDR2 SVGAGI, per germline (reference sequence). The source material was PBMCs. The sequence was collected from a woman in her 40s in good health and CMV-seronegative. The V gene is TRBV6-6, the J gene TRBJ2-5; 8 nucleotides agree with TRBD2. CDR3 amino acids: CASSYPAIAGQETQYF. For the CDR3, the DNA is TGTGCCAGCAGTTATCCCGCAATAGCGGGGCAAGAGACCCAGTACTTC.